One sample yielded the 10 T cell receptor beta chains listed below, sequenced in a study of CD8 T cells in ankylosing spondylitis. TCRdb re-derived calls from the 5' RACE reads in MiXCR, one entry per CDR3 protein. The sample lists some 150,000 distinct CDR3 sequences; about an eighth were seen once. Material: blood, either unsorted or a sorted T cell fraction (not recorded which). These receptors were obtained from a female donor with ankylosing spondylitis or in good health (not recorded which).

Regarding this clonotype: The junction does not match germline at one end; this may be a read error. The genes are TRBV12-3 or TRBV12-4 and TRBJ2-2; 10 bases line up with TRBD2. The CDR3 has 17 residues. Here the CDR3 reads CASSLAGGRSNTGELFF. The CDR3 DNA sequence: TGTGCCAGCAGCTTAGCGGGAGGACGTTCGAACACCGGGGAGCTGTTTTTT.

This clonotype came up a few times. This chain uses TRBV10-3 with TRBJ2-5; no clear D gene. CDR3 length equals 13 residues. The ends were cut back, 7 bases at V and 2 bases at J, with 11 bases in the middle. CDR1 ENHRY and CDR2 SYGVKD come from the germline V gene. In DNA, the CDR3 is TGTGCCATCACCTCGGAGCAGCAAGAGACCCAGTACTTC. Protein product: CAITSEQQETQYF.

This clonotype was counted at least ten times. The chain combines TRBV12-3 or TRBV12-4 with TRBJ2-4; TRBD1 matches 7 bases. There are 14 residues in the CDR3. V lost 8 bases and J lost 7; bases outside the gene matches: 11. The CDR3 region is CASQRRQGWNIQYF. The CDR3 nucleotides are TGTGCCAGCCAAAGGAGACAGGGTTGGAACATTCAGTACTTC.

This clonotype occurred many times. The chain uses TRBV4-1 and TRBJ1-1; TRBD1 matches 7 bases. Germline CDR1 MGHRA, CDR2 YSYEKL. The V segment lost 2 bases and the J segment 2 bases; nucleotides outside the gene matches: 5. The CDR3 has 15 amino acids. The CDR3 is CASSQNDRVNTEAFF. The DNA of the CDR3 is TGCGCCAGCAGCCAAAACGACAGGGTCAACACTGAAGCTTTCTTT.

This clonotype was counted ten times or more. CDR3 coding DNA: TGTGCCAGCAAGACAAAGATGAACACTGAAGCTTTCTTT. Protein: CASKTKMNTEAFF. The chain carries TRBV11-2 and TRBJ1-1; D call uncertain. V dropped 7 bases and J dropped 0 bases, with 9 bases sitting between them. The germline V gene encodes CDR1 SGHAT and CDR2 FQNNGV. The CDR3 extends over 13 amino acids.

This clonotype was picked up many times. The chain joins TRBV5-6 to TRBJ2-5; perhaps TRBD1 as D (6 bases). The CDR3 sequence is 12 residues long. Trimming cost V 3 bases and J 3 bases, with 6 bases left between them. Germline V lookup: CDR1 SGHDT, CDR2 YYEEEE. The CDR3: CASSWTEETQYF. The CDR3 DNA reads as TGTGCCAGCAGCTGGACAGAAGAGACCCAGTACTTC.

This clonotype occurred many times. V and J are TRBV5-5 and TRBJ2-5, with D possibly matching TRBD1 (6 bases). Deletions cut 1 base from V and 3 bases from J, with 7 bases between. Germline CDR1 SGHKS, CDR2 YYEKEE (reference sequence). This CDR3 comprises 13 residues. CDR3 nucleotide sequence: TGTGCCAGCAGCTTGCGGGACAAAGAGACCCAGTACTTC. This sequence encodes CASSLRDKETQYF. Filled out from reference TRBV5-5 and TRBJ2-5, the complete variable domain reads DAGVTQSPTHLIKTRGQQVTLRCSPISGHKSVSWYQQVLGQGPQFIFQYYEKEERGRGNFPDRFSARQFPNYSSELNVNALLLGDSALYLCASSLRDKETQYFGPGTRLLVL.

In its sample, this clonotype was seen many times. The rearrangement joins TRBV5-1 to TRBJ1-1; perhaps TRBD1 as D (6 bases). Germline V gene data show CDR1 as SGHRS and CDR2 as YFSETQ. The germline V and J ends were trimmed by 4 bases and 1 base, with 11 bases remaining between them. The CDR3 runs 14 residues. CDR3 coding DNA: TGCGCCAGCAGCATCGGGACACAGAACACTGAAGCTTTCTTT. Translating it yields CASSIGTQNTEAFF.

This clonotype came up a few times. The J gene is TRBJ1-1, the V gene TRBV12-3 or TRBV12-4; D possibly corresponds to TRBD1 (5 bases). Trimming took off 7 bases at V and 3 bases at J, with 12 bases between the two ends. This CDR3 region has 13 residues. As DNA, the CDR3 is TGTGCCAGCACCTGGGGGGGTGACACTGAAGCTTTCTTT. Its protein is CASTWGGDTEAFF.

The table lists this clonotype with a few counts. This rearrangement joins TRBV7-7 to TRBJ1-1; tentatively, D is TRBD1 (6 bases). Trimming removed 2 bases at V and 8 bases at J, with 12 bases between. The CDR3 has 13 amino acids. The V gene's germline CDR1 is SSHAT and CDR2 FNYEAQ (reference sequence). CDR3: CASSLSRGSEAFF. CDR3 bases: TGTGCCAGCAGCTTATCCAGGGGTTCAGAAGCTTTCTTT.